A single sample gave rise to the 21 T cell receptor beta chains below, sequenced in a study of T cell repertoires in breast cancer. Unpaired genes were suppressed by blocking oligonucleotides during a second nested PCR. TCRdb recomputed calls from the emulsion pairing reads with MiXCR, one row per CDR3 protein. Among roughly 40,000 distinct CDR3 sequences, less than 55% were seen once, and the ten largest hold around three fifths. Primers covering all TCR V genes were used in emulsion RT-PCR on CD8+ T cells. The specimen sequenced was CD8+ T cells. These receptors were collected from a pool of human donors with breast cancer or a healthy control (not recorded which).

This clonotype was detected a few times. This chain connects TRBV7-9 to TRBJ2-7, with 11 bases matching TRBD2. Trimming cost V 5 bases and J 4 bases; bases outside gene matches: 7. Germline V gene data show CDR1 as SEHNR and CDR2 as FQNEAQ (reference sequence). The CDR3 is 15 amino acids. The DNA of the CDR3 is TGTGCCAGCAGCATGGCCGGGACTAGCGGTTACGAGCAGTACTTC. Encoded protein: CASSMAGTSGYEQYF. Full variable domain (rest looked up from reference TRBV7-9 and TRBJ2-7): DTGVSQNPRHKITKRGQNVTFRCDPISEHNRLYWYRQTLGQGPEFLTYFQNEAQLEKSRLLSDRFSAERPKGSFSTLEIQRTEQGDSAMYLCASSMAGTSGYEQYFGPGTRLTVT.

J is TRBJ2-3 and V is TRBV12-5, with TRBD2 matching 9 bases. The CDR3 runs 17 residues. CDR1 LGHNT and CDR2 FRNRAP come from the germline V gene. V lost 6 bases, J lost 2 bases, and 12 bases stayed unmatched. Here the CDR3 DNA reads TGTGCTAGTGGCCCCGGGCGGGGGGGCCCGACCACAGATACGCAGTATTTT. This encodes CASGPGRGGPTTDTQYF.

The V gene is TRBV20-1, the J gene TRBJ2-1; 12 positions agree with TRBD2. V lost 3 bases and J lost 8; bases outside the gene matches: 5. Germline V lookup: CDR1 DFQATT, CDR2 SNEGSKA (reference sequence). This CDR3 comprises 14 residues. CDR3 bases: TGCAGTGCTAGGACTAGCGGGAGTGTGGATGAGCAGTTCTTC. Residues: CSARTSGSVDEQFF.

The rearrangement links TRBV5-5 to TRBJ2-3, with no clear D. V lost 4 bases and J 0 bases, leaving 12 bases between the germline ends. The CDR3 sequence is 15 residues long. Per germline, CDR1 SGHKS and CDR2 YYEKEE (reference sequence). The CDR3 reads CASSGGLSSTDTQYF. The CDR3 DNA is TGTGCCAGCAGCGGTGGGCTTTCTAGCACAGATACGCAGTATTTT.

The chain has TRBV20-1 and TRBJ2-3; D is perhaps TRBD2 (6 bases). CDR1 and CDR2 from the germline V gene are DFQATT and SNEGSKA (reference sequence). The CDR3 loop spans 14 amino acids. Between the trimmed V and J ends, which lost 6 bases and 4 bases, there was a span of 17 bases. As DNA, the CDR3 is TGCAGTGCGAGGCCCAGGCGGGGCGCAGATACGCAGTATTTT. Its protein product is CSARPRRGADTQYF.

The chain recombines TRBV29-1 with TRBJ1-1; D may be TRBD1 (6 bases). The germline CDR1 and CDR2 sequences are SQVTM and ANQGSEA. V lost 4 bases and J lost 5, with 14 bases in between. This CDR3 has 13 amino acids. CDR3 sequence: CSVAGGGGTEAFF. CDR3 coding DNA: TGCAGCGTTGCGGGAGGGGGGGGGACTGAAGCTTTCTTT.

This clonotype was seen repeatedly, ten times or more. The CDR3: CASSQDTNRNYGYTF. In nucleotides, the CDR3 is TGCGCCAGCAGCCAAGATACCAACCGTAACTATGGCTACACCTTC. The chain is built from TRBV4-1 and TRBJ1-2, with no clear D. Between the trimmed V and J ends, which lost 0 bases and 1 base, there was a span of 9 bases. This CDR3 has 15 residues. Germline lookup yields CDR1 MGHRA and CDR2 YSYEKL.

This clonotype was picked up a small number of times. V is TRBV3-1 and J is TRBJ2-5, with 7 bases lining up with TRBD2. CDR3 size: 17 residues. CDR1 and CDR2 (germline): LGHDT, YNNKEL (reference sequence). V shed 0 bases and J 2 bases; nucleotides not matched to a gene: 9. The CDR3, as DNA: TGTGCCAGCAGCCAAGATCTTAGGGATAGCGGGCAAGAGACCCAGTACTTC. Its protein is CASSQDLRDSGQETQYF.

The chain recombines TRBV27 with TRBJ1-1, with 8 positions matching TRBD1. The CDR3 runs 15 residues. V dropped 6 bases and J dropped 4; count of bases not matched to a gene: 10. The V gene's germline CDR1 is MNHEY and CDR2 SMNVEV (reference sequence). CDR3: CASRPRTGRATEAFF. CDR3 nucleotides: TGTGCCAGCAGGCCGAGGACAGGGAGGGCCACTGAAGCTTTCTTT.

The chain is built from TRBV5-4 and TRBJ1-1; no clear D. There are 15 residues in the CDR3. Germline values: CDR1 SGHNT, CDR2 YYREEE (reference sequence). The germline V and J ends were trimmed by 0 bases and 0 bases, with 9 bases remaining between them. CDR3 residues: CASSLVGRMNTEAFF. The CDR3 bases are TGTGCCAGCAGCTTGGTGGGCAGAATGAACACTGAAGCTTTCTTT.

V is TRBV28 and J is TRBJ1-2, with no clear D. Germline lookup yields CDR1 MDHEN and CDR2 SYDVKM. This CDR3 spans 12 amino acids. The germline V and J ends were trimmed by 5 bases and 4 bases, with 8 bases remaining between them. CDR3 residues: CASSPLSYGYTF. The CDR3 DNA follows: TGTGCCAGCAGTCCCCTTTCCTATGGCTACACCTTC.

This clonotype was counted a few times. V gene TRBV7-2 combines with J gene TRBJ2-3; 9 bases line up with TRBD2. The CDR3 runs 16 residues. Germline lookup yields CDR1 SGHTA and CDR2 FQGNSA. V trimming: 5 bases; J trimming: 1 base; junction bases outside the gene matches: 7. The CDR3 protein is CASSHQAGGGTDTQYF. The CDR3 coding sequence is TGTGCCAGCAGCCACCAAGCGGGGGGAGGCACAGATACGCAGTATTTT.

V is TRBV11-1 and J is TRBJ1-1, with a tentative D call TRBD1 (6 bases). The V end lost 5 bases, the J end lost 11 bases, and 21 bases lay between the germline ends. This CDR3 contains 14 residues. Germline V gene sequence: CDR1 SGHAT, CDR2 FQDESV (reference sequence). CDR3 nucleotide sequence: TGTGCCAGCAGCACGGACAGCATGAACACTAAGGCTTTCTTT. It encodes CASSTDSMNTKAFF.

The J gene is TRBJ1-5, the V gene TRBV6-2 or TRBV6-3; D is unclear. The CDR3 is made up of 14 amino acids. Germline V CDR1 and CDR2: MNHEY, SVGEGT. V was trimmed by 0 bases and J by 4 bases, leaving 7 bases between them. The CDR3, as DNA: TGTGCCAGCAGTTACTCTGCTGGAAATCAGCCCCAGCATTTT. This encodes CASSYSAGNQPQHF.

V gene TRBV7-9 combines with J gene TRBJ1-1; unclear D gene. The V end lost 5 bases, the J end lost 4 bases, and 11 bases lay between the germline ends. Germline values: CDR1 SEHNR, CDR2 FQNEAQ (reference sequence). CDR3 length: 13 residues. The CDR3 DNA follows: TGTGCCAGCAGCCGAGGGAGTTTCACTGAAGCTTTCTTT. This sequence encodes CASSRGSFTEAFF.

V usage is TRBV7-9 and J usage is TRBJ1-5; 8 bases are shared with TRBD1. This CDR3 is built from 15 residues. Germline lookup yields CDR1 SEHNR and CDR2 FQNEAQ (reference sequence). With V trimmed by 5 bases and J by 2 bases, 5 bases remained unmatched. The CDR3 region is CASSHGTGRNQPQHF. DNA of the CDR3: TGTGCCAGCAGCCACGGGACAGGCCGCAATCAGCCCCAGCATTTT. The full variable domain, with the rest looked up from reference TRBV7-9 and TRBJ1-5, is DTGVSQNPRHKITKRGQNVTFRCDPISEHNRLYWYRQTLGQGPEFLTYFQNEAQLEKSRLLSDRFSAERPKGSFSTLEIQRTEQGDSAMYLCASSHGTGRNQPQHFGDGTRLSIL.

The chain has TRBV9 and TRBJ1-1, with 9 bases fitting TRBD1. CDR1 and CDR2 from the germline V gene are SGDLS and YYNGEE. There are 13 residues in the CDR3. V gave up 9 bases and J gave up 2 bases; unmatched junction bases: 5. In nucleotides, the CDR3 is TGTGCCACTGGGACAGGGCCTAACACTGAAGCTTTCTTT. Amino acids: CATGTGPNTEAFF. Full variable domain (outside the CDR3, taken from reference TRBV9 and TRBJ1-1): DSGVTQTPKHLITATGQRVTLRCSPRSGDLSVYWYQQSLDQGLQFLIQYYNGEERAKGNILERFSAQQFPDLHSELNLSSLELGDSALYFCATGTGPNTEAFFGQGTRLTVV.

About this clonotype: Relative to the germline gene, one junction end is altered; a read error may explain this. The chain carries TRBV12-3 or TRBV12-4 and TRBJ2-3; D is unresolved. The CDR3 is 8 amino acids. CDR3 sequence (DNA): TGTGCCAGCAGTGCTGACTCTTTT. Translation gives CASSADSF.

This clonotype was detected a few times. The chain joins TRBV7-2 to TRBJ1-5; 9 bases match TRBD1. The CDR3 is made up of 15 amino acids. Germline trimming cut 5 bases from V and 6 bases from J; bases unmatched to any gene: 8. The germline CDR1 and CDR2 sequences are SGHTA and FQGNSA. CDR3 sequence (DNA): TGTGCCAGCAGCCGTACGACAGGGGGGGGTCAGCCCCAGCATTTT. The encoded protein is CASSRTTGGGQPQHF.

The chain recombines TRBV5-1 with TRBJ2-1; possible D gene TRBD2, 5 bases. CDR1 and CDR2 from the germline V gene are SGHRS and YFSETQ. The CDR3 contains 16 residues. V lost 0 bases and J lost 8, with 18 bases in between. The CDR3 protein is CASSLADSTLGDEQFF. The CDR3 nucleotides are TGCGCCAGCAGCTTGGCGGACTCTACCCTGGGCGATGAGCAGTTCTTC.

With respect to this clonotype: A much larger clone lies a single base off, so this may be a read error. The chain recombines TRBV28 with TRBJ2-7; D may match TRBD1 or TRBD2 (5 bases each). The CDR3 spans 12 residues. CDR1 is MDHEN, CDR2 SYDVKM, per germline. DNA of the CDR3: TGTGCCAGCAGGTTGACAGACTACGGGCAGTACTTC. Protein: CASRLTDYGQYF.